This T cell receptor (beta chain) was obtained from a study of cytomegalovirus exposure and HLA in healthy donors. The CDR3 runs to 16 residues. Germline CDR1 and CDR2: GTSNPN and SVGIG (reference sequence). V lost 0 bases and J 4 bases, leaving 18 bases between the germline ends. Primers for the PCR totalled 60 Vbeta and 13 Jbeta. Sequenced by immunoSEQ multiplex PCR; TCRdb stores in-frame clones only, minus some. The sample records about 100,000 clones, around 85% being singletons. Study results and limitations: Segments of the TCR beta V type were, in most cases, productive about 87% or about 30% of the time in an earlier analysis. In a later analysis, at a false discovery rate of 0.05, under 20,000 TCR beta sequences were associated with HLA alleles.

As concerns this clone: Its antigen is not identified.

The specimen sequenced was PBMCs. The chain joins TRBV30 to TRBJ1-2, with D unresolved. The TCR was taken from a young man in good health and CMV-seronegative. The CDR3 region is CAWSVPRIGKIYGYTF. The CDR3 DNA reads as TGTGCCTGGAGTGTACCGCGAATCGGGAAAATCTATGGCTACACCTTC.